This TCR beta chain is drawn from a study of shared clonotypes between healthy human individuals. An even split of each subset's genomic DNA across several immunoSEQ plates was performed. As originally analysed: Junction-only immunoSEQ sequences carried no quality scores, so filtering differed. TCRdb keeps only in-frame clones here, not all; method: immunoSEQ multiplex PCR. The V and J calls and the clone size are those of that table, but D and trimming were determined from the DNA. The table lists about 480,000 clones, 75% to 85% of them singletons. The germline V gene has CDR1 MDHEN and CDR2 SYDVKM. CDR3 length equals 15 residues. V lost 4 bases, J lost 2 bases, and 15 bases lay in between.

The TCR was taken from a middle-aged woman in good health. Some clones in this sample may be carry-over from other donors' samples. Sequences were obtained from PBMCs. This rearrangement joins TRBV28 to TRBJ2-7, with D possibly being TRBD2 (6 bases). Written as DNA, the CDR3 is TGTGCCAGCAGTTACGGGCGGAGGGTCACCTACGAGCAGTACTTC. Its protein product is CASSYGRRVTYEQYF.